Listed here are 12 T cell receptor beta chains from one sample, sequenced in a study of breast tumors, draining lymph nodes, adjacent tissues. Axillary draining lymph nodes of breast cancer patients supplied the node samples. TCRdb re-called the multiplex PCR reads with MiXCR, one entry per CDR3 protein. The data hold fewer than 90,000 distinct CDR3 sequences, with approximately 28% observed a single time. Sample: axillary lymph node tissue. These receptors all stem from a female donor with breast cancer. Some clones in this sample may be carry-over from other donors' samples.

This clonotype was picked up many times. A clone one base away is much larger, so this may be a read error. The gene calls are TRBV20-1 and TRBJ1-2; the match to TRBD1 covers 11 bases. This CDR3 contains 17 residues. With 0 bases clipped from V and 7 bases from J, the junction kept 13 bases outside the gene matches. CDR1 is DFQATT, CDR2 SNEGSKA, per germline (reference sequence). The CDR3 protein is CSARDRGQGAGASGYTF. The CDR3 DNA is TGCAGTGCTAGAGATAGAGGACAGGGGGCAGGTGCGAGTGGCTACACCTTC.

The chain joins TRBV14 to TRBJ2-4, with TRBD2 matching over 11 bases. In germline, CDR1 is SGHDN, CDR2 FVKESK. The CDR3 loop spans 19 amino acids. The trim removed 4 bases at V and 2 bases at J, leaving 13 bases unmatched. The CDR3 DNA sequence: TGTGCCAGCAGCCGCCTCATAGCGGGAGGGGAGGGCACCAAAAACATTCAGTACTTC. It is translated as CASSRLIAGGEGTKNIQYF.

This clonotype was counted between two and nine times. Given a much more abundant clone one base away, this may be a read error. The rearrangement links TRBV11-3 to TRBJ2-2, with D tentatively TRBD1 (5 bases). The CDR3 has 15 residues. Trimming pared 1 base from V and 4 bases from J, leaving 10 bases between. The germline V gene has CDR1 SGHNT and CDR2 YENEEA. The chain's CDR3 is CASSLGQGTTGELFF. The CDR3, as DNA: TGTGCCAGCAGCTTAGGCCAGGGTACCACCGGGGAGCTGTTTTTT.

This clonotype showed up many times. The chain recombines TRBV9 with TRBJ2-3, with 14 bases fitting TRBD2. The length of the CDR3 is 16 residues. Germline values: CDR1 SGDLS, CDR2 YYNGEE. V gave up 1 base and J gave up 6 bases; unmatched junction bases: 4. The DNA of the CDR3 is TGTGCCAGCAGCGTACGACTAGCGGGAGGGCGGGATACGCAGTATTTT. It specifies CASSVRLAGGRDTQYF.

About this clonotype itself: This clone may be a read error of a much larger clone one base away. The rearrangement joins TRBV5-4 to TRBJ2-5; the D call may be TRBD1 or TRBD2 (5 bases each). Germline CDR1 SGHNT, CDR2 YYREEE (reference sequence). This CDR3 is built from 14 residues. This chain's CDR3 is CASNLWAGTETQYF. CDR3 in DNA: TGTGCCAGCAACTTGTGGGCCGGGACAGAGACCCAGTACTTC.

This clonotype was found many times. The V and J genes are TRBV2 and TRBJ1-6; possibly TRBD1 for D (5 bases). Trimming shortened V by 6 bases and J by 15 bases, and 15 bases separated the two germline ends. CDR3 size: 12 residues. Germline V CDR1 and CDR2: SNHLY, FYNNEI. The CDR3 DNA reads TGTGCCAGCAGGGGGCCCAATCCCCTCCTCCACTTT. It encodes CASRGPNPLLHF.

The chain is built from TRBV5-1 and TRBJ2-1; D perhaps matches TRBD2 (7 bases). The germline V and J ends were trimmed by 0 bases and 9 bases, with 16 bases remaining between them. Germline CDR1 reads SGHRS; CDR2 reads YFSETQ. The CDR3 is 15 residues long. The CDR3 is CASSLEGGDWGEQFF. The CDR3 DNA sequence: TGCGCCAGCAGCTTGGAAGGGGGGGACTGGGGTGAGCAGTTCTTC.

This clonotype was seen at least ten times. This may come from a read error, since a much larger clone is one base off. The chain carries TRBV20-1 and TRBJ2-7; no firm D call. V lost 0 bases, J lost 6 bases, and 15 bases lay in between. Germline V gene data show CDR1 as DFQATT and CDR2 as SNEGSKA (reference sequence). The CDR3 runs 14 residues. The CDR3 DNA reads TGCAGTGCTAGAGATAGGATTAAAACCTCCGAGCAGTACTTC. Residues: CSARDRIKTSEQYF.

The chain uses TRBV24-1 and TRBJ1-5, with 7 bases that match TRBD1. The CDR3 runs 17 residues. Germline loops: CDR1 KGHDR, CDR2 SFDVKD. V lost 5 bases, J lost 1 base, and 10 bases stayed unmatched. DNA for the CDR3: TGTGCCACCAGTGGGACAGGTCCTGGGGGGAGCAATCAGCCCCAGCATTTT. It encodes CATSGTGPGGSNQPQHF.

The table lists this clonotype with many counts. The gene calls are TRBV3-1 and TRBJ2-5; possibly TRBD1 or TRBD2 for D (5 bases each). The CDR3 length is 13 residues. Germline CDR1 is LGHDT and CDR2 is YNNKEL (reference sequence). Trimming cost V 9 bases and J 5 bases, with 16 bases left between them. Here the CDR3 reads CASSGALRETQYF. Here the CDR3 DNA reads TGTGCCAGTTCCGGGGCCTTAAGGGAGACCCAGTACTTC.

The V gene is TRBV19, the J gene TRBJ1-1, with no clear D. Per germline, CDR1 LNHDA and CDR2 SQIVND (reference sequence). The V and J ends lost 5 bases and 1 base respectively, with 8 bases between them. The CDR3 consists of 13 residues. Written as DNA, the CDR3 is TGTGCCAGTAGTTGGTCACCGAACACTGAAGCTTTCTTT. Amino acids: CASSWSPNTEAFF.

The table lists this clonotype with many counts. This sequence joins TRBV3-2 and TRBJ1-2. TRBV3-2 is a documented pseudogene. CDR3 length: 14 residues. CDR3 nucleotide sequence: TGTGCCAGCAGCCAGGGAGTCCCTAACTATGGCTACACCTTC. Its protein is CASSQGVPNYGYTF.